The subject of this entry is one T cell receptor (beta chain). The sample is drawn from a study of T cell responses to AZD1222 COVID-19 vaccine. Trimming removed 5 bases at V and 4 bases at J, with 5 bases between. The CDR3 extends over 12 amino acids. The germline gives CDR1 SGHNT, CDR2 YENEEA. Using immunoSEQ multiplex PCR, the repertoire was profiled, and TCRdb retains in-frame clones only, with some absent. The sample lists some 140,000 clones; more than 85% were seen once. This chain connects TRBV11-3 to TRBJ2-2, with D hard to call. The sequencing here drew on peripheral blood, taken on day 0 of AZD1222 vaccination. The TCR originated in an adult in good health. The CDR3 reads CASSPRTGELFF. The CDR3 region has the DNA TGTGCCAGCAGCCCCCGCACCGGGGAGCTGTTTTTT. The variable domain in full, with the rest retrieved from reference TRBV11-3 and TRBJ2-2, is EAGVVQSPRYKIIEKKQPVAFWCNPISGHNTLYWYLQNLGQGPELLIRYENEEAVDDSQLPKDRFSAERLKGVDSTLKIQPAELGDSAVYLCASSPRTGELFFGEGSRLTVL.